This section outlines one TCR beta chain sequence together with its context. Its antigen is currently unknown. The donors were part of the validation cohort, which consisted of over a hundred subjects and was separate from the first cohort of under 850 subjects. The sample comes from a study of cytomegalovirus exposure and HLA in healthy donors. Study conclusions and caveats: The listing of roughly 160 TCR beta chains classed them as cytomegalovirus-associated. In vitro confirmation showed a few CMV-associated chains to be CMV antigen specific. Subsequent analysis found a tendency for first-cohort TCR clusters to co-occur within the 120 or so validation repertoires.

The germline V gene encodes CDR1 SGDLS and CDR2 YYNGEE. V dropped 6 bases and J dropped 0 bases, with 16 bases sitting between them. This CDR3 comprises 16 residues. Sequencing used immunoSEQ multiplex PCR; TCRdb keeps in-frame clones, though not all of them. This sample carries more than 300,000 clones, more than 80% of them seen once, and the ten largest clones take over 0.8%. Sequencing was done on a sample of PBMCs. The receptor was isolated from a woman between 18 and 29 years old in good health and CMV-seronegative. The chain has TRBV9 and TRBJ2-1, with D perhaps matching TRBD2 (5 bases). The chain's CDR3 is CASTVEPGSSYNEQFF. In DNA, the CDR3 is TGTGCCAGCACCGTCGAGCCGGGGTCCTCCTACAATGAGCAGTTCTTC. The entire variable domain, with the rest obtained from reference TRBV9 and TRBJ2-1, is as follows: DSGVTQTPKHLITATGQRVTLRCSPRSGDLSVYWYQQSLDQGLQFLIQYYNGEERAKGNILERFSAQQFPDLHSELNLSSLELGDSALYFCASTVEPGSSYNEQFFGPGTRLTVL.